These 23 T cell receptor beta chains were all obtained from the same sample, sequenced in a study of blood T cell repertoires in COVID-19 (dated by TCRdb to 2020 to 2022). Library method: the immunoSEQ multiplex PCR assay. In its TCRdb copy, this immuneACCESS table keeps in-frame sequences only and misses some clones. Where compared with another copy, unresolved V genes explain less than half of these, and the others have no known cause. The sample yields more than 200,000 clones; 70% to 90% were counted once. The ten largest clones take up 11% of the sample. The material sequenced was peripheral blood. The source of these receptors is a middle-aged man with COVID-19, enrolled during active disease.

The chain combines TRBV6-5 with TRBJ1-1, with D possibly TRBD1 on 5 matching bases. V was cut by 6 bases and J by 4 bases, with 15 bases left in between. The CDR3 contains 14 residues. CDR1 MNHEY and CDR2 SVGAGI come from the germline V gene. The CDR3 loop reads CASRRGLGSTEAFF. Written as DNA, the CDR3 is TGTGCCAGCAGGCGGGGCCTAGGGAGCACTGAAGCTTTCTTT.

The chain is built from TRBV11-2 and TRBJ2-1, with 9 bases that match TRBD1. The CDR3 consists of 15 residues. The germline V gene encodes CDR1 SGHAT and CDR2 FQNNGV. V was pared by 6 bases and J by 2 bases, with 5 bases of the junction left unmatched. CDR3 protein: CASRLGQGTYNEQFF. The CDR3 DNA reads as TGTGCCAGCAGACTCGGACAGGGGACCTACAATGAGCAGTTCTTC.

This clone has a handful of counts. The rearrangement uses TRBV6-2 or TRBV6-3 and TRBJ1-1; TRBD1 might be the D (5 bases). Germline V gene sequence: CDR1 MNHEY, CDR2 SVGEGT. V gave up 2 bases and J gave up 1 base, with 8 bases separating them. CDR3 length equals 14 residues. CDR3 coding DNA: TGTGCCAGCAGTTACCGACAGTGGAACACTGAAGCTTTCTTT. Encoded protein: CASSYRQWNTEAFF.

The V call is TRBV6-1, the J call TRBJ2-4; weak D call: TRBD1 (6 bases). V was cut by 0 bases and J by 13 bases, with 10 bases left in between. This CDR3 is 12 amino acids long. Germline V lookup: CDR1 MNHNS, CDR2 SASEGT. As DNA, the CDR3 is TGTGCCAGCAGTGAAGCGCTCACAGGGCAGTACTTC. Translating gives CASSEALTGQYF.

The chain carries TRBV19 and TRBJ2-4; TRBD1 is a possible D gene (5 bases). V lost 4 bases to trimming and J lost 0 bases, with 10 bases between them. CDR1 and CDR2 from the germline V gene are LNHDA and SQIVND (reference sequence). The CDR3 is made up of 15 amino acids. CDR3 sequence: CASSTGLIAKNIQYF. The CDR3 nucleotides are TGTGCCAGTAGTACAGGGCTGATAGCCAAAAACATTCAGTACTTC.

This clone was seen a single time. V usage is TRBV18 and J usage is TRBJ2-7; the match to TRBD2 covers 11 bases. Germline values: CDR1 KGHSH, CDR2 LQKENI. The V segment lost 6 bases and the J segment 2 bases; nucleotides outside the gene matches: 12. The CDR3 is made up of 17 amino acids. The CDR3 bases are TGTGCCAGCTCTCGAGGGGGATCTAGCGGGGGGACCTACGAGCAGTACTTC. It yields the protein CASSRGGSSGGTYEQYF.

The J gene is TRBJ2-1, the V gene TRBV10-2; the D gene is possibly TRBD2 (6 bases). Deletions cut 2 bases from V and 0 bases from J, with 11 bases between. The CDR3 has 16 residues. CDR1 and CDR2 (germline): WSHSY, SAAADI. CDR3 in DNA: TGCGCCAGCAGTGAGCAGGACGGGAGCTCCTACAATGAGCAGTTCTTC. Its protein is CASSEQDGSSYNEQFF.

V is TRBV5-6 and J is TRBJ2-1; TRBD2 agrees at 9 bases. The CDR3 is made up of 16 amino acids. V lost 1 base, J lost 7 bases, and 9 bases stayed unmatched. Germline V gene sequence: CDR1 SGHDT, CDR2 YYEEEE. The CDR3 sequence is CASSLRLAALVNEQFF. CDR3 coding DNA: TGTGCCAGCAGCTTGAGACTAGCGGCCTTGGTGAATGAGCAGTTCTTC.

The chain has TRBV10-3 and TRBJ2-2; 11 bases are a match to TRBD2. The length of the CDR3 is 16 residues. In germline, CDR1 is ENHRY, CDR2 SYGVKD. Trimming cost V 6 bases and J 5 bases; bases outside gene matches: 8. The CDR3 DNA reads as TGTGCCATCAGGGGAACTAGCGGGAGCGGAACCGGGGAGCTGTTTTTT. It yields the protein CAIRGTSGSGTGELFF.

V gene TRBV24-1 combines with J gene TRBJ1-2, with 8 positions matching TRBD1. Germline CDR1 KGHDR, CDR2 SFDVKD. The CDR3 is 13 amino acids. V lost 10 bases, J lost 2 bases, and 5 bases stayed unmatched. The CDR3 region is CATQGAGNYGYTF. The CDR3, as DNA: TGTGCCACTCAGGGGGCGGGGAACTATGGCTACACCTTC.

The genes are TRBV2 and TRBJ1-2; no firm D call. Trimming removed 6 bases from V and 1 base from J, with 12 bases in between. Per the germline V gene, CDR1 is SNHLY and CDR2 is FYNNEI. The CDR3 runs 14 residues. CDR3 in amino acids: CASRNNQINYGYTF. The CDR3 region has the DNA TGTGCCAGCAGGAACAACCAGATTAACTATGGCTACACCTTC.

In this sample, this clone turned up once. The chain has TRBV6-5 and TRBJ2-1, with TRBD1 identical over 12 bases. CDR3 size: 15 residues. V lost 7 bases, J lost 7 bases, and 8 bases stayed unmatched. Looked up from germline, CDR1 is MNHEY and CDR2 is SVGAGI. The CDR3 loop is CASTTGQGAGNEQFF. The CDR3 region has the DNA TGTGCCAGCACGACGGGACAGGGGGCCGGTAATGAGCAGTTCTTC.

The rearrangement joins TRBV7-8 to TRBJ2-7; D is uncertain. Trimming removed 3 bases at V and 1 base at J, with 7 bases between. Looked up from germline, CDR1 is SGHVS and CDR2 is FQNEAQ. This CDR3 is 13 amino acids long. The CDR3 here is CASSLALSYEQYF. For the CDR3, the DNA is TGTGCCAGCAGCTTGGCCCTTTCCTACGAGCAGTACTTC.

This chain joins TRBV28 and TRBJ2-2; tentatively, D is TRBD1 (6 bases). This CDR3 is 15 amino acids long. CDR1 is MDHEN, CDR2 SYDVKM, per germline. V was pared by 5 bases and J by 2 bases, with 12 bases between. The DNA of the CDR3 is TGTGCCAGCAGTACCCTGGACAGCAACACCGGGGAGCTGTTTTTT. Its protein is CASSTLDSNTGELFF.

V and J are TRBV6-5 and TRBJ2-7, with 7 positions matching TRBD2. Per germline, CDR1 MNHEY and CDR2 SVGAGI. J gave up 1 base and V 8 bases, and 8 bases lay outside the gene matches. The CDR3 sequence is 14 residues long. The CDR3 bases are TGTGCCAGCTCTCTTTCTAGCGGTTCCTACGAGCAGTACTTC. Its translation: CASSLSSGSYEQYF.

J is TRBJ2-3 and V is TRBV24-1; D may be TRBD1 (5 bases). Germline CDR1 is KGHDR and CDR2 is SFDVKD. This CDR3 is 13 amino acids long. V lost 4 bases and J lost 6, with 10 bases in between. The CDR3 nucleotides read TGTGCCACCAGTGAGGGGCACTCGGATACGCAGTATTTT. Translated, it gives CATSEGHSDTQYF.

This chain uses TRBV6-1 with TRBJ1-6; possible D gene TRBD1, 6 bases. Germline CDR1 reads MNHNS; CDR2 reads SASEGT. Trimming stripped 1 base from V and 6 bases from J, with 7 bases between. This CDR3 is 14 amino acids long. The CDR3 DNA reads TGTGCCAGCAGTGAAGTACAGGGTAATTCACCCCTCCACTTT. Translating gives CASSEVQGNSPLHF.

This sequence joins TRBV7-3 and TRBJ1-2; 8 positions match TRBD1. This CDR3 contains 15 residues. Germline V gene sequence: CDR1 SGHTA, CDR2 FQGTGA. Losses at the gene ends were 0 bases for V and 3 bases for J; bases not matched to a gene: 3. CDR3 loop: CASSLTAGGDYGYTF. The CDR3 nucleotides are TGTGCCAGCAGCTTAACCGCAGGGGGCGACTATGGCTACACCTTC.

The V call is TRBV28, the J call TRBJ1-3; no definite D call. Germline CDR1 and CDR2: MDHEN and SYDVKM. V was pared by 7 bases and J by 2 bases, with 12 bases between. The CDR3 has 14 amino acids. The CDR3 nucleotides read TGTGCCAGCAACCCCGGGAGGGCTGGAAACACCATATATTTT. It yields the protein CASNPGRAGNTIYF.

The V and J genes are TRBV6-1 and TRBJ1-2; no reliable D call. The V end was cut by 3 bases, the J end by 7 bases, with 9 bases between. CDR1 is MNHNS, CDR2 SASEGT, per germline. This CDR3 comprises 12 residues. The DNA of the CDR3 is TGTGCCAGCAGTGATCGGGATCTTGGCTACACCTTC. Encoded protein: CASSDRDLGYTF.

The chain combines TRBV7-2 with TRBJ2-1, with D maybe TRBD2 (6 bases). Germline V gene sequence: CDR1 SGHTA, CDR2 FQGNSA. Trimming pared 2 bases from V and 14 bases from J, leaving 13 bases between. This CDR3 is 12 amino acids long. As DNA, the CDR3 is TGTGCCAGCAGCTTAAACCCGCGGGAAGAGTTCTTC. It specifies CASSLNPREEFF.

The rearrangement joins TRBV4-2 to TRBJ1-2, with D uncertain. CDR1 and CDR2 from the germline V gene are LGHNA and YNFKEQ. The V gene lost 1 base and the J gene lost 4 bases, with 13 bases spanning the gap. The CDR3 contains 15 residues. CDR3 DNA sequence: TGTGCCAGCAGCCAAGTCCACACGTCGGGCTATGGCTACACCTTC. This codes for CASSQVHTSGYGYTF.

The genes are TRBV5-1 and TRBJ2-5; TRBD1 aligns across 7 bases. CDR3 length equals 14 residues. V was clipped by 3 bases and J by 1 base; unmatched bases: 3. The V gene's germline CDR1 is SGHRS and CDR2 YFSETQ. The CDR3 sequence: CASSYRDSQETQYF. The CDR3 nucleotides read TGCGCCAGCAGCTACCGGGACAGCCAAGAGACCCAGTACTTC.